This entry describes one T cell receptor (beta chain). The antigen is undetermined. This sample is drawn from a study of T cells in localized non-small cell lung cancer. Study results and caveats: A median of around 60 clones ranked among the top 100 in tumor appeared in adjacent lung. The study found T cell clonality highest in uninvolved adjacent lung, above tumor. Density of T cells in blood, when higher, went with longer overall survival.

Sequencing was performed with immunoSEQ multiplex PCR; in TCRdb, only in-frame clones are kept and a portion is missing. The sample has tens of thousands of clones; 86% are singletons. V lost 2 bases to trimming and J lost 2 bases, with 10 bases between them. This CDR3 contains 15 residues. The germline V gene encodes CDR1 MNHEY and CDR2 SVGAGI. V and J are TRBV6-5 and TRBJ2-4, with TRBD2 as a possible D gene (5 bases). Sequencing used peripheral blood mononuclear cells, obtained before any cancer treatment. This sequence was found in a male donor older than 55 with stage II lung adenocarcinoma. CDR3 protein: CASSYGAGPKNIQYF. CDR3 bases: TGTGCCAGCAGTTACGGTGCGGGTCCCAAAAACATTCAGTACTTC.